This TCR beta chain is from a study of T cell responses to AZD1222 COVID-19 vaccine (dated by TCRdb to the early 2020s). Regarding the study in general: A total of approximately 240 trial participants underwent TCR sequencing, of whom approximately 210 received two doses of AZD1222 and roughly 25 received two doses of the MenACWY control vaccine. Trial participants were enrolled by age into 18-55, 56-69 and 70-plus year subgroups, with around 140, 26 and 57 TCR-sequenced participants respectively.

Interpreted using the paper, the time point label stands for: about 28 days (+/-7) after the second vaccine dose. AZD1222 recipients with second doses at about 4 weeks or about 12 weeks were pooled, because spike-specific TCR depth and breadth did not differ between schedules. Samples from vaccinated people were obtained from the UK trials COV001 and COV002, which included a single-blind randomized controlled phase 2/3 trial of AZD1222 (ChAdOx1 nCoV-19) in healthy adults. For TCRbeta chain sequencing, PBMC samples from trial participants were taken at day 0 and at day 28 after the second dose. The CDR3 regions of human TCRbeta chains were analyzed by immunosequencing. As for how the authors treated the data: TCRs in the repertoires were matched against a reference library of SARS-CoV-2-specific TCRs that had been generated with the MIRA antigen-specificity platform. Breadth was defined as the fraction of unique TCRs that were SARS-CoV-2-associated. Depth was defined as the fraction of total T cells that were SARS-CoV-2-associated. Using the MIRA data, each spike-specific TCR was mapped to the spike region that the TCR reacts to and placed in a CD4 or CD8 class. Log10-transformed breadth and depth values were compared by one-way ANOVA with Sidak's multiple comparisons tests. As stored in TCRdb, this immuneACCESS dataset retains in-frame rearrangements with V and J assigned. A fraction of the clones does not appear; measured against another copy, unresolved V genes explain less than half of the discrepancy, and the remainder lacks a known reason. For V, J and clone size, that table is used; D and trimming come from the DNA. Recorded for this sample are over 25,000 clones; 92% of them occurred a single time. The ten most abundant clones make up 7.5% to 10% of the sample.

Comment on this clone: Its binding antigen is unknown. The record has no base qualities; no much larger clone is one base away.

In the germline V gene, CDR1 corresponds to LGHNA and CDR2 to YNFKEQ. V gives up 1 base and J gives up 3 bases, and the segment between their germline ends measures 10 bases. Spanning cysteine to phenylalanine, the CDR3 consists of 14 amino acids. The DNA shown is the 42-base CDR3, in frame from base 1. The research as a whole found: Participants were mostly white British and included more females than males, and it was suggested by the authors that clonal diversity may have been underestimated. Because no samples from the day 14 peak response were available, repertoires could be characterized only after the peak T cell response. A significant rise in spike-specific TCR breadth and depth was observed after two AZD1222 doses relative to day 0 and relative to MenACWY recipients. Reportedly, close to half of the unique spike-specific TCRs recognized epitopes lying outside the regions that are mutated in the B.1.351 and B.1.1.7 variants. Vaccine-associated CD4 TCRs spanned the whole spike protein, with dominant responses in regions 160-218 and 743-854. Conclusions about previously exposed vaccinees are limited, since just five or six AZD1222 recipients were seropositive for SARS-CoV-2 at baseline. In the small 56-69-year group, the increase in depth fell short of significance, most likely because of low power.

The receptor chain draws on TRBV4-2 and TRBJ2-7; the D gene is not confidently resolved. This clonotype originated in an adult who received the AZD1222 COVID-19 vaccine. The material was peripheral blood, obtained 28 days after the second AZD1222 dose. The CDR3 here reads CASSQGTASYEQYF. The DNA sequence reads TGTGCCAGCAGCCAAGGCACGGCGAGCTACGAGCAGTACTTC.